Listed below are T cell receptor beta chains from one sample, sequenced in a study of cytomegalovirus exposure and HLA in healthy donors. Using immunoSEQ multiplex PCR, the repertoire was profiled, and TCRdb retains in-frame clones only, with some absent. Among 180,000 or so clones listed, more than 75% were seen once. The sample was PBMCs. The receptors shown here come from a woman aged 25 to 39 in good health and CMV-seropositive. CDR3s include the opening cysteine and the closing phenylalanine or tryptophan. Each record gives: J gene, V gene, CDR3 protein.

>TRBJ2-7|TRBV10-3
CAINDRGVGTSYEQYF
>TRBJ2-3|TRBV9
CASSVVQGIARMDTQYF
>TRBJ2-7|TRBV5-1
CASSLGQGPYEQYF
>TRBJ2-2|TRBV11-3
CASSLELAGGLNGELFF
>TRBJ2-7|TRBV5-1
CASSGGQGQASYEQYF
>TRBJ2-2|TRBV5-1
CASSYEATGELFF
>TRBJ2-3|TRBV6-4
CASSARTGGADTQYF
>TRBJ2-5|TRBV15
CATSRAFAGGGQETQYF
>TRBJ1-4|TRBV6-5
CASSLFRGRGEKLFF
>TRBJ2-5|TRBV7-2
CASSLGGSRETQYF
>TRBJ2-7|TRBV30
CACLTGLSSYEQYF
>TRBJ1-2|TRBV7-8
CASSSGQGKLDYGYTF
>TRBJ2-1|TRBV5-4
CASSTRTSGGAEYNEQFF
>TRBJ1-6|TRBV15
CATSRADSPLHF
>TRBJ2-3|TRBV6-5
CASSYGTGLADTQYF
>TRBJ1-4|TRBV5-1
CASSLNRGTNEKLFF
>TRBJ2-1|TRBV10-1
CASSGQGQQFF
>TRBJ2-1|TRBV11-2
CASSLRLLAGHNEQFF
>TRBJ2-3|TRBV11-2
CASSLIPSASGGTDTQYF
>TRBJ2-2|TRBV4-2
CASSQQNRQGAGELFF
>TRBJ1-6|TRBV28
CASSFPGQGARDLHF
>TRBJ1-2|TRBV7-9
CASSLGDSQYYGYTF